This T cell receptor (beta chain) was captured in a study of T cell changes during pregnancy in multiple sclerosis. Produced via immunoSEQ multiplex PCR; TCRdb's table is partial and in-frame only. Among approximately 73,000 clones, more than 80% were seen once, and the ten largest hold 0.21%. The CDR3 length is 15 residues. Unmatched junction bases numbered 6, after V lost 6 bases and J lost 4 bases. Germline V gene data show CDR1 as MNHEY and CDR2 as SVGAGI. Specimen: CD4+ T cells from peripheral blood mononuclear cells, collected before pregnancy. This receptor was identified in a female donor with multiple sclerosis, enrolled in a pregnancy study. The chain couples TRBV6-5 to TRBJ1-2; 12 bases map to TRBD1. The CDR3 DNA follows: TGTGCCAGCAGAACCGGGACAGGGGGCTTCTATGGCTACACCTTC. Protein: CASRTGTGGFYGYTF.